Listed here are 10 T cell receptor beta chains from one sample, sequenced in a study of CD8+CD57+ T cells in acquired aplastic anemia. Template material for TCR beta VDJ and CDR3 profiling consisted of genomic DNA. MiXCR was run by TCRdb on the reads, yielding one entry per CDR3 protein. The top ten clones hold 23% of a sample with about 42,000 distinct CDR3 sequences, about 65% of them seen once. Material for sequencing was sorted CD4+, CD8+, or CD8+CD57+ T cells (not recorded which) from PBMCs. The receptors derive from a human donor in good health, serving as a control.

For this clonotype: This may arise from a read error, as a much more abundant clone is one base away. The chain uses TRBV11-2 and TRBJ2-2, with 8 bases lining up with TRBD1. CDR1 SGHAT and CDR2 FQNNGV come from the germline V gene. This CDR3 contains 17 residues. CDR3 protein: CASSLLTQGAWAGELLF. CDR3 DNA: TGTGCCAGCAGCTTATTAACCCAGGGGGCATGGGCCGGGGAGCTGCTTTTT.

As concerns this clonotype: At one end the junction does not follow the germline gene, possibly because of a read error. This rearrangement joins TRBV7-6 to TRBJ1-2; 9 bases map to TRBD1. This CDR3 spans 16 amino acids. Germline CDR1 SGHVS, CDR2 FNYEAQ. The CDR3 loop is CASSSGQGGTNHGYTF. For the CDR3, the DNA is TGTGCCAGCAGCTCGGGACAGGGTGGGACTAACCATGGCTACACCTTC. Using reference TRBV7-6 and TRBJ1-2 for the parts outside the CDR3, the full variable domain is GAGVSQSPRYKVTKRGQDVALRCDPISGHVSLYWYRQALGQGPEFLTYFNYEAQQDKSGLPNDRFSAERPEGSISTLTIQRTEQRDSAMYRCASSSGQGGTNHGYTFGSGTRLTVV.

The gene calls are TRBV29-1 and TRBJ2-3; D perhaps matches TRBD1 (6 bases). Germline-derived CDR1 and CDR2 are SQVTM and ANQGSEA. The CDR3 has 13 residues. The CDR3 DNA reads as TGCAGTGCGAGGACAGCCAGCACAGATACGCAGTATTTT. It yields the protein CSARTASTDTQYF.

The gene calls are TRBV20-1 and TRBJ1-1, with D maybe TRBD1 (5 bases). The CDR3 sequence is 13 residues long. The V end lost 3 bases, the J end lost 5 bases, and 13 bases lay between the germline ends. The germline CDR1 and CDR2 sequences are DFQATT and SNEGSKA (reference sequence). The CDR3 region has the DNA TGCAGTGCTAGGGAGGGCAGGGAGACTGAAGCTTTCTTT. This encodes CSAREGRETEAFF.

The J gene is TRBJ2-7, the V gene TRBV9; unclear D gene. The CDR3 totals 15 residues. V was trimmed by 4 bases and J by 0 bases, leaving 14 bases between them. Germline assignment: CDR1 SGDLS and CDR2 YYNGEE. The chain's CDR3 is CASSPTLDSSYEQYF. CDR3 bases: TGTGCCAGCAGCCCGACGCTCGATTCCTCCTACGAGCAGTACTTC.

This chain connects TRBV19 to TRBJ1-2; a weak D match, TRBD1 (5 bases). Deletions cut 6 bases from V and 1 base from J, with 12 bases between. The CDR3 consists of 14 residues. CDR1 LNHDA and CDR2 SQIVND come from the germline V gene (reference sequence). The CDR3 sequence is CASSMTELNYGYTF. In DNA, the CDR3 is TGTGCCAGTAGCATGACAGAGCTTAACTATGGCTACACCTTC.

This clonotype has a handful of counts. This chain uses TRBV7-4 with TRBJ2-1; TRBD2 matches 8 bases. The CDR3 totals 13 residues. Trimming took 10 bases from V and 8 from J; bases not matched to a gene: 10. The germline V gene encodes CDR1 SGHVT and CDR2 SQSDAQ. The chain's CDR3 is CATPGGRSDEQFF. In DNA, the CDR3 is TGTGCCACCCCGGGGGGGCGAAGCGATGAGCAGTTCTTC.

This clonotype has a handful of counts. The chain has TRBV19 and TRBJ1-6; possibly TRBD1 for D (6 bases). The CDR3 is made up of 13 amino acids. Germline V gives CDR1 LNHDA, CDR2 SQIVND (reference sequence). The V end lost 6 bases, the J end lost 9 bases, and 12 bases lay between the germline ends. The CDR3 protein is CASRGGLSSPLHF. Written as DNA, the CDR3 is TGTGCCAGTAGAGGGGGGCTCAGTTCACCCCTCCACTTT. Looking up the rest from reference TRBV19 and TRBJ1-6 gives the full variable domain: DGGITQSPKYLFRKEGQNVTLSCEQNLNHDAMYWYRQDPGQGLRLIYYSQIVNDFQKGDIAEGYSVSREKKESFPLTVTSAQKNPTAFYLCASRGGLSSPLHFGNGTRLTVT.

This clonotype was seen many times. The chain joins TRBV18 to TRBJ1-1; D might be TRBD1 (5 bases). Germline V gives CDR1 KGHSH, CDR2 LQKENI. The V end was cut by 6 bases, the J end by 7 bases, with 12 bases between. The CDR3 spans 12 residues. CDR3 in DNA: TGTGCCAGCTCCATTTGGGGGTTTGAAGCTTTCTTT. Translation gives CASSIWGFEAFF. The variable domain in full, with the rest retrieved from reference TRBV18 and TRBJ1-1, is NAGVMQNPRHLVRRRGQEARLRCSPMKGHSHVYWYRQLPEEGLKFMVYLQKENIIDESGMPKERFSAEFPKEGPSILRIQQVVRGDSAAYFCASSIWGFEAFFGQGTRLTVV.

V and J are TRBV7-3 and TRBJ2-7; D remains ambiguous. Looked up from germline, CDR1 is SGHTA and CDR2 is FQGTGA. This CDR3 region has 15 residues. V dropped 4 bases and J dropped 0 bases, with 13 bases sitting between them. CDR3 sequence: CASSSLDGLSYEQYF. CDR3 nucleotide sequence: TGTGCCAGCAGCTCCCTGGACGGCCTCTCCTACGAGCAGTACTTC. Filled out from reference TRBV7-3 and TRBJ2-7, the complete variable domain reads GAGVSQTPSNKVTEKGKYVELRCDPISGHTALYWYRQSLGQGPEFLIYFQGTGAADDSGLPNDRFFAVRPEGSVSTLKIQRTERGDSAVYLCASSSLDGLSYEQYFGPGTRLTVT.